The next 18 T cell receptor beta chains were all read from a single sample in a study of T-cell memory formation after mild COVID-19 (dated by TCRdb to the early 2020s). Libraries were constructed by 5' RACE. TCRdb lists the instrument as Illumina NovaSeq 6000. TCRdb passed the public sequencing reads through fastp at Q25 and MiXCR, retaining productive beta sequences. Each entry merges the rows of one CDR3 protein and shows their most common DNA and genes. This sample holds some 290,000 distinct CDR3 sequences; about a sixth were observed only once. In total, the top ten clones hold 23% of the sample. What was sequenced was PBMCs or a T cell subset sorted from them (not recorded which). The receptors come from a man in his late teens or twenties who had mild COVID-19 (a few samples of this study predate the infection). The sample titles of this study are shuffled in the database, so cell type and time point are left out; the donor was told from shared clones.

The rearrangement joins TRBV12-3 or TRBV12-4 to TRBJ2-7; 9 bases align to TRBD1. The CDR3 runs to 13 residues. Unmatched junction bases numbered 4, after V lost 6 bases and J lost 4 bases. In DNA, the CDR3 is TGTGCCAGCAGGGGACAGGGTCTATACGAGCAGTACTTC. It specifies CASRGQGLYEQYF.

The V and J genes are TRBV10-3 and TRBJ2-1, with D perhaps matching TRBD2 (5 bases). The CDR3 covers 14 residues. Germline lookup yields CDR1 ENHRY and CDR2 SYGVKD. Deletions cut 0 bases from V and 6 bases from J, with 9 bases between. The CDR3 sequence is CAISESSSINEQFF. The CDR3 bases are TGTGCCATCAGTGAGTCGTCTAGCATCAATGAGCAGTTCTTC.

The chain couples TRBV6-5 to TRBJ1-1; D gene ambiguous. Germline loops: CDR1 MNHEY, CDR2 SVGAGI. V shed 3 bases and J shed 1 base, with 6 bases lying between them. The CDR3 consists of 13 residues. The CDR3 spells CASSYSKNTEAFF. The CDR3 DNA follows: TGTGCCAGCAGTTATTCCAAGAACACTGAAGCTTTCTTT.

V is TRBV7-9 and J is TRBJ1-1; 7 bases line up with TRBD1. CDR3 length: 13 residues. Germline V gene lookup returns CDR1 SEHNR and CDR2 FQNEAQ (reference sequence). The trim removed 10 bases at V and 2 bases at J, leaving 7 bases unmatched. CDR3: CAIERQGNTEAFF. DNA of the CDR3: TGTGCCATCGAGCGACAGGGCAACACTGAAGCTTTCTTT.

V usage is TRBV15 and J usage is TRBJ2-2; the D call may be TRBD1 or TRBD2 (5 bases each). The germline CDR1 and CDR2 sequences are LNHNV and YYDKDF (reference sequence). V was shortened by 5 bases and J by 4 bases, with 14 bases between the two germline ends. The CDR3 length is 15 residues. CDR3 protein: CATSASRDLTGELFF. CDR3 sequence (DNA): TGTGCCACCAGCGCCAGCCGGGACCTCACCGGGGAGCTGTTTTTT.

This clonotype turned up a few times. The chain recombines TRBV9 with TRBJ2-3; tentative D call: TRBD2 (7 bases). The CDR3 sequence is 16 residues long. V lost 0 bases, J lost 6 bases, and 17 bases lay in between. The germline V gene has CDR1 SGDLS and CDR2 YYNGEE. The CDR3 nucleotides are TGTGCCAGCAGCGTAGCCCCCCGGGGGGCCGACGATACGCAGTATTTT. Protein: CASSVAPRGADDTQYF.

The CDR3, as DNA: TGTGCCACCAGCAGCCCTCACATGGAGGATGAAGCTTTCTTT. Translated: CATSSPHMEDEAFF. The chain employs TRBV15 and TRBJ1-1; D remains ambiguous. CDR1 is LNHNV, CDR2 YYDKDF, per germline (reference sequence). CDR3 size: 14 residues. V was trimmed by 3 bases and J by 7 bases, leaving 15 bases between them. The entire variable domain, with the rest obtained from reference TRBV15 and TRBJ1-1, is as follows: DAMVIQNPRYQVTQFGKPVTLSCSQTLNHNVMYWYQQKSSQAPKLLFHYYDKDFNNEADTPDNFQSRRPNTSFCFLDIRSPGLGDTAMYLCATSSPHMEDEAFFGQGTRLTVV.

This clonotype was seen only a few times. This chain joins TRBV7-3 and TRBJ2-1; perhaps TRBD1 as D (6 bases). CDR3 length: 15 residues. Germline V CDR1 and CDR2: SGHTA, FQGTGA. The V and J ends lost 5 bases and 4 bases respectively, with 15 bases between them. As DNA, the CDR3 is TGTGCCAGCAGCCCCCAGCAGGGGCCGTACAATGAGCAGTTCTTC. Protein: CASSPQQGPYNEQFF.

V usage is TRBV15 and J usage is TRBJ1-6; D uncertain. The germline CDR1 and CDR2 sequences are LNHNV and YYDKDF (reference sequence). V lost 1 base and J lost 5, with 12 bases in between. There are 16 residues in the CDR3. CDR3 loop: CATSRAPRRDNSPLHF. In DNA, the CDR3 is TGTGCCACCAGCAGAGCTCCGAGACGGGATAATTCACCCCTCCACTTT.

This clonotype was seen a handful of times. The V gene is TRBV5-4, the J gene TRBJ2-3; D is unclear. Germline lookup yields CDR1 SGHNT and CDR2 YYREEE (reference sequence). The CDR3 spans 12 residues. Trimming cost V 4 bases and J 3 bases, with 6 bases left between them. DNA for the CDR3: TGTGCCAGCAGCATGGTTACAGATACGCAGTATTTT. As protein: CASSMVTDTQYF.

V gene TRBV7-6 combines with J gene TRBJ2-7; 8 bases map to TRBD2. The V gene end was trimmed by 5 bases and the J gene end by 3 bases; junction bases not matched to a gene: 9. Per germline, CDR1 SGHVS and CDR2 FNYEAQ. The CDR3 consists of 15 residues. CDR3 loop: CASSLRRGAYYEQYV. The CDR3 DNA reads TGTGCCAGCAGCCTGAGGCGGGGGGCTTACTACGAGCAGTACGTC.

The chain couples TRBV4-1 to TRBJ2-5; D gene unclear. Germline CDR1 reads MGHRA; CDR2 reads YSYEKL. The CDR3 is 13 amino acids. With 5 bases removed from V and 2 bases from J, the gap between germline ends came to 9 bases. In DNA, the CDR3 is TGCGCCAGCAGCTCCACAGAGCAAGAGACCCAGTACTTC. Translation: CASSSTEQETQYF.

Only a few counts were recorded for this clonotype. The chain uses TRBV5-1 and TRBJ1-6; possibly TRBD1 for D (5 bases). The CDR3 runs 15 residues. With 0 bases removed from V and 10 bases from J, the gap between germline ends came to 14 bases. In germline, CDR1 is SGHRS, CDR2 YFSETQ. The CDR3 region has the DNA TGCGCCAGCAGCTTGGCTGGCAGGGAAGTGTCACCCCTCCACTTT. This translates into CASSLAGREVSPLHF.

This clonotype was seen more than once but under ten times. The chain carries TRBV2 and TRBJ2-2; no firm D call. Deletions cut 5 bases from V and 2 bases from J, with 6 bases between. Germline CDR1 SNHLY, CDR2 FYNNEI. CDR3 length equals 13 residues. The CDR3 here is CASSNSNTGELFF. The CDR3 nucleotides read TGTGCCAGCAGTAACAGCAACACCGGGGAGCTGTTTTTT.

The CDR3 loop reads CASSQTPYDGYNEQFF. CDR3 bases: TGCGCCAGCAGCCAAACTCCTTACGACGGCTACAATGAGCAGTTCTTC. This chain uses TRBV4-3 with TRBJ2-1; the D is unclear. The CDR3 is made up of 16 amino acids. Germline V gene data show CDR1 as LGHNA and CDR2 as YSLEER. Trimming removed 2 bases at V and 3 bases at J, with 14 bases between.

This clonotype was counted only a few times. The chain joins TRBV6-2 or TRBV6-3 to TRBJ2-2; D remains ambiguous. The CDR3 length is 13 residues. Deletions cut 4 bases from V and 5 bases from J, with 8 bases between. CDR1 and CDR2 (germline): MNHEY, SVGEGT. CDR3 region: CASSWVQTGELFF. The CDR3 region has the DNA TGTGCCAGCAGTTGGGTACAGACCGGGGAGCTGTTTTTT.

This clonotype has just a few counts. The chain joins TRBV20-1 to TRBJ1-6; D is unclear. CDR1 is DFQATT and CDR2 is SNEGSKA in the germline V gene (reference sequence). CDR3 length: 17 amino acids. Trimming pared 7 bases from V and 0 bases from J, leaving 19 bases between. In nucleotides, the CDR3 is TGCAGTGGCCGGAGAGATGTTACAAGCTCCTATAATTCACCCCTCCACTTT. It encodes CSGRRDVTSSYNSPLHF.

There are many counts of this clonotype. The rearrangement links TRBV5-1 to TRBJ2-2, with 7 bases that match TRBD1. Trimming took 1 base from V and 4 from J; bases not matched to a gene: 4. The CDR3 sequence is 15 residues long. CDR1 SGHRS and CDR2 YFSETQ come from the germline V gene. CDR3 region: CASSLRTGATGELFF. As DNA, the CDR3 is TGCGCCAGCAGCTTGAGGACAGGAGCCACCGGGGAGCTGTTTTTT.